This TCR beta chain originates from a study of blood T cells in healthy people across ages. Study results and caveats: A strong correlation was found between TCR beta diversity and the percentage of naive T cells. Estimated diversity, derived from one million T cells, was regarded as an underestimate.

On this clonotype: Its matching antigen is unknown.

A second PCR of roughly 7 to 11 cycles used a sample-barcoded 5' primer and a J-beta primer mix. Every cDNA molecule carried a tag from a template-switch adaptor bearing 12 random nucleotides. Each single sample gave us at least 3 million CDR3-containing paired-end reads. TCRdb reanalysed the 5' RACE reads using MiXCR and keeps one entry per CDR3 protein. The sample contains about 1.8 million distinct CDR3 sequences, less than 50% of which appear only once. There are 17 residues in the CDR3. In germline, CDR1 is SGHRS, CDR2 YFSETQ. V was clipped by 0 bases and J by 3 bases; unmatched bases: 10. The sequence was obtained from a woman aged 40 to 50 in good health. The V call is TRBV5-1, the J call TRBJ2-3; TRBD1 agrees at 7 bases. The sequenced sample consisted of blood. As DNA, the CDR3 is TGCGCCAGCAGCTTGGCGATAACAGGGGATAAAACAGATACGCAGTATTTT. Its protein product is CASSLAITGDKTDTQYF.